This T cell receptor (beta chain) was profiled in a study of identical twins (dated by TCRdb to the mid-2010s). Describing the broader study: The study deep-sequenced TCR alpha and beta repertoires from monozygotic twins, unrelated adults of various ages and cord blood to test whether fetal clonotypes persist. Replicate twin experiments were performed at different times using different library preparation protocols to rule out contamination. Results and caveats for the whole study, not just this receptor: Abundant cord blood beta clonotypes had fewer insertions, young adult naive repertoires showed a similar but weaker trend, and memory repertoires showed no such trend. Invariant T cells such as MAIT and iNKT could partly confound zero-insertion analyses, though diverse VJ usage argued against this for most clonotypes. Excess twin sharing in beta out-of-frame sequences was weaker because fewer shared sequences lowered the signal-to-noise ratio. Conclusions relied on cross-sectional statistical analysis, since the same donors could not be followed over many years. In monozygotic twins, recombination models systematically underestimated out-of-frame TCR alpha sharing, but the models matched the sharing seen between unrelated individuals. Out-of-frame TCR alpha sequences shared between twins showed an excess of low generation-probability sequences compared with coincidental sharing between unrelated individuals.

Receptor amplification or capture employed 5' RACE. This sample was sequenced with an Illumina HiSeq 2000. Template switching added a universal primer binding site, and the final cDNA carried a unique molecular identifier that allowed TCR cDNA molecules to be counted accurately. Specific primers in the conserved constant-segment region were used to synthesize first-strand cDNA for TCR alpha and beta chains. To control for contamination, every cDNA library carried two barcodes: a SMART-Mk sample barcode plus Illumina barcodes. TruSeq adapter sequences along with Illumina sample barcodes were introduced in two successive PCR steps. TCR alpha and beta cDNA libraries were sequenced on the Illumina HiSeq platform with custom primers. Per the original workflow: Raw reads were processed with MiGEC to extract unique molecular identifiers, and MiXCR was used to determine CDR3 positions. Recombination models were inferred per individual with the repgenHMM and IGoR tools using an EM algorithm. Shared clonotypes were analyzed with the tcR package in R, and sharing was normalized by the product of cloneset sizes. To study raw recombination free of thymic and clonal selection effects, out-of-frame nonproductive sequences were analyzed. TCRdb reprocessing: public reads trimmed at Q25 with fastp, clones called with MiXCR, in-frame beta chains kept. For every CDR3 protein sequence, its rows merge into one entry that carries the most common genes and DNA. These V and J calls are TCRdb output, not the study's own analysis. The sample profile shows about 730,000 distinct CDR3 sequences; around 20% of them were found once. The leading ten clones occupy more than 4% of the sample.

A distance of 12 bases separates the germline ends of V and J, which lose 2 bases and 0 bases respectively. As encoded in the germline V gene, CDR1 is SGHTA while CDR2 is FQGTGA. Measured from the cysteine to the phenylalanine, the CDR3 is 16 residues long. Just CDR3 DNA is preserved here, 48 bases in frame from base 1. About this clonotype itself: Its recognized antigen is unknown. Per-base qualities were not stored, and no clone one base away is much larger.

Only healthy Caucasian donors were included. The twin cohort comprised three pairs of female monozygotic twins, all aged roughly 18 to 30 years. Peripheral blood mononuclear cells were used as the source from which RNA for TCR libraries was isolated. The data were also submitted as part of a second study, on T cells expressing NK-cell markers. As the second publication notes: TCR beta-chain repertoires were profiled in sorted CD3+CD56+NKG2C+, CD3+CD56+NKG2C- and CD3+CD56-NKG2C+ T-cell subsets from several donors. Of the eight sequenced donors, seven were found to be HCMV-seropositive and one was found to be HCMV-seronegative. To restrict sorting to alphabetaTCR-expressing T cells, an anti-gammadeltaTCR antibody was added in several experiments. In several donors, the dominant CD3+CD56+NKG2C+ clonotypes were found to rank among the top 10 CD8+ clonotypes and to make up roughly 1.0-7.0% of CD8+ T cells. Those dominant clonotypes were again the most abundant among CD3+CD56-NKG2C+ cells in several donors, at about 25-65%. It remained unclear whether the expanded NKG2C-expressing T cell clones were specific for HCMV antigens. Randomly selected healthy volunteers, three men and five women, were used as the eight sequenced donors. HCMV serostatus was determined by detecting HCMV-specific IgG in serum with a commercial ELISA kit. For six donors, bulk peripheral blood T-cell repertoires were additionally sequenced from unsorted PBMC. Reads were demultiplexed and grouped by UMI with MIGEC, and clonotypes were assembled and quantified with MiTCR. To exclude erroneous sequences, any TCR cDNA sequence not supported by at least two reads was discarded. The tcR package was used for downstream repertoire analysis, with clonotypes matched between fractions based on CDR3 nucleotide sequence plus V segment. VDJmatch was used to annotate antigen specificity against VDJdb, with one amino acid substitution in CDR3 allowed.

This clonotype originated in a woman in her late teens or twenties in good health. The rearrangement joined TRBV7-3 to TRBJ2-3; the D gene remains uncertain. The sample consisted of PBMCs. The sequenced DNA: TGTGCCAGCAGCTTATTCGGAAGCCCCAGCACAGATACGCAGTATTTT. This yields the protein CASSLFGSPSTDTQYF.